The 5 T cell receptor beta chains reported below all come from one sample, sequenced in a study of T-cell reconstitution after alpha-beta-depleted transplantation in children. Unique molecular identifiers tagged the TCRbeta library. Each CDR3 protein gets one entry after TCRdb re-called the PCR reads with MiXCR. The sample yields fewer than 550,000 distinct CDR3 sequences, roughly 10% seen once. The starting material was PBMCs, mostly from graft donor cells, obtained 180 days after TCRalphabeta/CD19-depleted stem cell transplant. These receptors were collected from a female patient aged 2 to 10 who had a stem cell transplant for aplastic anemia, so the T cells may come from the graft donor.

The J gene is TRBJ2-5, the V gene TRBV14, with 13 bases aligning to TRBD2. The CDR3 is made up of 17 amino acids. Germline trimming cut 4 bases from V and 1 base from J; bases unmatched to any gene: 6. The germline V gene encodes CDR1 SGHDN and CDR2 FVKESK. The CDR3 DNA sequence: TGTGCCAGCAGCCTCGGACTAGCGGGGGTCCTCCAAGAGACCCAGTACTTC. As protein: CASSLGLAGVLQETQYF.

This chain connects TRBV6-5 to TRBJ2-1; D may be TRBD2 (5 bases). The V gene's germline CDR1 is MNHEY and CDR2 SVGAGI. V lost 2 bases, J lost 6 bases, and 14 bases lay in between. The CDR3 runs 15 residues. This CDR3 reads CASSYGLAAPNEQFF. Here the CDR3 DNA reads TGTGCCAGCAGTTACGGGCTAGCAGCACCCAATGAGCAGTTCTTC.

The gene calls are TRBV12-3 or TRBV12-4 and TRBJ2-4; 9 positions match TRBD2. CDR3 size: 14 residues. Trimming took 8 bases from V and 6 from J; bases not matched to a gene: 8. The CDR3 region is CASAAGGPINIQYF. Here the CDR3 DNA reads TGTGCCAGCGCCGCGGGAGGGCCGATAAACATTCAGTACTTC.

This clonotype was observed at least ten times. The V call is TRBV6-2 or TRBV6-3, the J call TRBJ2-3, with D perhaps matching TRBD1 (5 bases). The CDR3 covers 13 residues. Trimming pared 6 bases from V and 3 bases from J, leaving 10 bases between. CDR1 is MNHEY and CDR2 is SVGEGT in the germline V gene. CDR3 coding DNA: TGTGCCAGCAGGCTGTCAGGGACAGATACGCAGTATTTT. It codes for CASRLSGTDTQYF.

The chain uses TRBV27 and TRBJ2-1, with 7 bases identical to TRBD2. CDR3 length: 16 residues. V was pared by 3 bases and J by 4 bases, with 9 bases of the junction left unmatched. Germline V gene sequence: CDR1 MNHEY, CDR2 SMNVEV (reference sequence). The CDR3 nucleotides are TGTGCCAGCAGTTTGGGGACTACCGTAAATTACAATGAGCAGTTCTTC. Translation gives CASSLGTTVNYNEQFF.